This is a list of T cell receptor beta chains from one sample in a study of T cells after yellow fever vaccination. TCRdb called the 5' RACE reads again in MiXCR, with one record for every CDR3 protein. The sample holds more than 300,000 distinct CDR3 sequences, 3.5% to 4.5% seen once. The source material was PBMCs, sampled 15 days after the yellow fever booster vaccination. These receptors all stem from a man younger than 30 who received the YFV17D yellow fever vaccine. Both conserved end residues are part of each CDR3. Each record gives: J gene, clone size, V gene, D gene, CDR3 protein, CDR3 DNA. D genes are given only for firm matches. Size tells how often a clone was seen (once, few, many) or the class of an expanded clone, and some rows leave it out.

>TRBJ1-2|-|TRBV7-2|-
CASSVGGDIGYTF
TGTGCCAGCAGCGTAGGGGGGGACATCGGCTACACCTTC
>TRBJ2-2|few|TRBV7-3|-
CASSPAAENTGELFF
TGTGCCAGCAGCCCCGCCGCGGAAAACACCGGGGAGCTGTTTTTT
>TRBJ2-3|-|TRBV2|-
CASEKEGGGLADTQYF
TGTGCCAGTGAAAAGGAGGGGGGGGGTTTGGCAGATACGCAGTATTTT
>TRBJ2-5|many|TRBV4-3|-
CASSQENGGIQETQYF
TGCGCCAGCAGCCAAGAGAACGGGGGTATCCAAGAGACCCAGTACTTC
>TRBJ2-6|many|TRBV20-1|-
CSAKGGGSGANVLTF
TGCAGTGCCAAAGGTGGGGGGTCTGGGGCCAACGTCCTGACTTTC
>TRBJ2-5|few|TRBV4-3|-
CASSQDRTAGETQYF
TGCGCCAGCAGCCAAGATAGGACCGCCGGGGAGACCCAGTACTTC
>TRBJ1-4|many|TRBV7-2|-
CASSLGLGGGSSEKLFF
TGTGCCAGCAGCTTAGGTCTTGGAGGAGGATCTAGTGAAAAACTGTTTTTT
>TRBJ1-5|-|TRBV11-2|-
CASSHGVGLEPQHF
TGTGCCAGCAGCCACGGTGTGGGGTTGGAGCCCCAGCATTTT
>TRBJ2-6|-|TRBV5-1|-
CASSLPGLSAGANVLTF
TGCGCCAGCAGCTTACCAGGTCTCTCGGCTGGGGCCAACGTCCTGACTTTC
>TRBJ1-1|-|TRBV5-1|TRBD1
CASSWDRRDTEAFF
TGCGCCAGCAGCTGGGACAGGCGAGACACTGAAGCTTTCTTT
>TRBJ1-1|-|TRBV20-1|-
CSAGQRGTEAFF
TGCAGTGCTGGACAGAGGGGCACTGAAGCTTTCTTT
>TRBJ2-2|-|TRBV5-1|TRBD2
CASSRTSGGARAGELFF
TGCGCCAGCAGCCGGACTAGCGGGGGGGCCCGAGCCGGGGAGCTGTTTTTT
>TRBJ1-1|many|TRBV10-2|-
CASRVHGRNTEAFF
TGCGCCAGCAGGGTTCATGGCAGAAACACTGAAGCTTTCTTT
>TRBJ2-5|many|TRBV7-6|TRBD2
CASRWDSGGQETQYF
TGTGCCAGCAGATGGGATTCGGGGGGGCAAGAGACCCAGTACTTC
>TRBJ2-7|many|TRBV5-1|TRBD2
CASSLGLAVEQYF
TGCGCCAGCAGCTTGGGACTAGCCGTCGAGCAGTACTTC
>TRBJ1-2|many|TRBV20-1|-
CSARGLFENYGYTF
TGCAGTGCTAGAGGACTGTTCGAAAACTATGGCTACACCTTC
>TRBJ1-2|few|TRBV6-2/TRBV6-3|-
CASSNLGARQLYGYTF
TGTGCCAGCAGTAACCTTGGGGCGCGACAACTCTATGGCTACACCTTC
>TRBJ2-5|many|TRBV7-2|TRBD1
CASSPTGDQETQYF
TGTGCCAGCAGCCCCACAGGGGACCAGGAGACCCAGTACTTC
>TRBJ2-6|many|TRBV5-1|-
CASSSSPGANVLTF
TGCGCCAGCAGCTCGTCCCCTGGGGCCAACGTCCTGACTTTC
>TRBJ1-1|-|TRBV7-2|-
CASSSWGTEAFF
TGTGCCAGCAGCTCCTGGGGTACTGAAGCTTTCTTT
>TRBJ1-5|-|TRBV6-2/TRBV6-3|-
CASSSYVDQPQHF
TGTGCCAGCTCCTCCTACGTGGATCAGCCCCAGCATTTT
>TRBJ1-6|many|TRBV20-1|TRBD1
CSGDRDYNSPLHF
TGCAGTGGCGACAGGGACTATAATTCACCCCTCCACTTT
>TRBJ2-6|few|TRBV28|-
CASSGGVTGANVLTF
TGTGCCAGCAGTGGAGGGGTAACCGGGGCCAACGTCCTGACTTTC
>TRBJ2-1|many|TRBV5-1|-
CASSIPLVLNNEQFF
TGCGCCAGCAGTATTCCGCTCGTACTGAACAATGAGCAGTTCTTC
>TRBJ2-3|few|TRBV7-2|-
CASSSPRGVTASTDTQYF
TGTGCCAGCAGCTCCCCCCGGGGTGTGACAGCTAGCACAGATACGCAGTATTTT
>TRBJ2-7|-|TRBV7-2|-
CASSFQEGDYEQYF
TGTGCCAGCAGCTTTCAGGAGGGTGACTACGAGCAGTACTTC
>TRBJ1-6|few|TRBV2|-
CASSVILGDSPLHF
TGTGCCAGCAGTGTAATTTTAGGGGATTCACCCCTCCACTTT
>TRBJ2-2|many|TRBV4-3|-
CASSQDTVGELFF
TGCGCCAGCAGCCAAGATACGGTCGGGGAGCTGTTTTTT
>TRBJ2-1|-|TRBV20-1|-
CSALRRAAGLVEQFF
TGCAGTGCTCTACGCCGGGCTGCGGGTCTAGTGGAGCAGTTCTTC
>TRBJ2-5|-|TRBV5-1|-
CASSLGVSPQETQYF
TGCGCCAGCAGCTTAGGGGTGTCCCCTCAAGAGACCCAGTACTTC
>TRBJ2-3|-|TRBV5-1|TRBD2
CAISYGLADGPDTQYF
TGCGCCATCTCCTACGGACTAGCCGATGGTCCAGATACGCAGTATTTT
>TRBJ2-7|few|TRBV2|-
CASRRQGTNHEQYF
TGTGCCAGCAGGCGACAAGGGACGAACCACGAGCAGTACTTC
>TRBJ2-3|-|TRBV7-9|-
CASSFTTEMDTQYF
TGTGCCAGCAGCTTCACGACAGAGATGGATACGCAGTATTTT
>TRBJ2-1|-|TRBV18|-
CASSPGAVKEQFF
TGTGCCAGCTCCCCCGGGGCCGTAAAAGAGCAGTTCTTC
>TRBJ2-3|-|TRBV3-1|-
CASSQNKGTGNATDTQYF
TGTGCCAGCAGCCAAAATAAGGGAACGGGGAACGCCACAGATACGCAGTATTTT
>TRBJ2-7|-|TRBV27|-
CASSLSSGTYEQYF
TGTGCCAGCAGTTTATCTTCAGGGACCTACGAGCAGTACTTC
>TRBJ2-1|few|TRBV7-2|TRBD2
CASSPYRASGSLQFF
TGTGCCAGCAGCCCCTATCGGGCTAGCGGGAGCCTGCAGTTCTTC
>TRBJ2-5|many|TRBV10-2|-
CASSAREYQETQYF
TGCGCCAGCAGTGCCAGGGAGTACCAAGAGACCCAGTACTTC
>TRBJ1-2|-|TRBV6-5|-
CASRPGRYDPTGYTF
TGTGCCAGCAGACCAGGACGGTACGACCCTACCGGCTACACCTTC
>TRBJ1-1|many|TRBV6-1|-
CASSPLGGRGNTEAFF
TGTGCCAGCAGTCCGTTGGGGGGGCGAGGGAACACTGAAGCTTTCTTT
>TRBJ2-3|many|TRBV13|-
CASSLRGVADTQYF
TGTGCCAGCAGCTTAAGGGGCGTCGCAGATACGCAGTATTTT
>TRBJ2-5|few|TRBV12-3/TRBV12-4|TRBD2
CASSPNSGGAGETQYF
TGTGCCAGCAGTCCCAATAGCGGGGGGGCTGGAGAGACCCAGTACTTC
>TRBJ2-3|few|TRBV29-1|-
CSVTGGPTSTDTQYF
TGCAGCGTAACGGGGGGCCCGACCAGCACAGATACGCAGTATTTT
>TRBJ1-1|many|TRBV20-1|TRBD1
CSVRSTRGGGTEAFF
TGCAGTGTTAGGTCGACCAGGGGGGGAGGGACTGAAGCTTTCTTT
>TRBJ2-2|few|TRBV7-2|-
CASSLVVPRESGGELFF
TGTGCCAGCAGCTTAGTTGTTCCCAGGGAGTCGGGCGGGGAGCTGTTTTTT
>TRBJ2-2|-|TRBV25-1|-
CASSESRKGGTGELFF
TGTGCCAGCAGTGAATCAAGGAAGGGGGGCACCGGGGAGCTGTTTTTT
>TRBJ1-5|many|TRBV12-3/TRBV12-4|-
CASSDRFNQPQHF
TGTGCCAGCAGTGACAGGTTCAATCAGCCCCAGCATTTT
>TRBJ1-2|-|TRBV6-2/TRBV6-3|-
CASSYSLGAYGYTF
TGTGCCAGCAGTTACTCGTTAGGGGCCTATGGCTACACCTTC
>TRBJ1-2|few|TRBV5-1|-
CASSSVPGGVGYTF
TGCGCCAGCAGCTCTGTCCCGGGGGGTGTAGGCTACACCTTC
>TRBJ2-1|many|TRBV6-5|TRBD1
CASSQVGRGPYNEQFF
TGTGCCAGCAGCCAAGTGGGCAGGGGGCCCTACAATGAGCAGTTCTTC
>TRBJ1-1|-|TRBV6-5|-
CASSPYGGDTEAFF
TGTGCCAGCAGCCCCTACGGGGGGGACACTGAAGCTTTCTTT
>TRBJ2-3|few|TRBV20-1|TRBD2
CSASPGGITDTQYF
TGCAGTGCTAGTCCGGGGGGTATCACAGATACGCAGTATTTT
>TRBJ2-5|many|TRBV10-3|TRBD1
CAISAGDRGWQTQYF
TGTGCCATCAGTGCCGGGGACAGGGGGTGGCAGACCCAGTACTTC
>TRBJ2-5|once|TRBV7-3|-
CASSLAGQVTQYF
TGTGCCAGCAGCTTAGCCGGACAAGTGACCCAGTACTTC
>TRBJ2-1|-|TRBV3-1|-
CASSQASVGRNNEQFF
TGTGCCAGCAGCCAAGCATCTGTAGGCAGGAACAATGAGCAGTTCTTC
>TRBJ1-1|few|TRBV5-4|TRBD1
CASSSVTGVGTEAFF
TGTGCCAGCAGCTCGGTGACAGGGGTAGGGACTGAAGCTTTCTTT
>TRBJ2-2|few|TRBV27|TRBD2
CASSHRATSWDTGELFF
TGTGCCAGCAGTCACCGCGCGACTAGCTGGGACACCGGGGAGCTGTTTTTT
>TRBJ1-1|few|TRBV29-1|-
CSAVTAVDTEAFF
TGCAGCGCTGTGACAGCGGTGGACACTGAAGCTTTCTTT
>TRBJ2-7|many|TRBV6-2/TRBV6-3|-
CASSARGGRPYEQYF
TGTGCCAGCAGTGCCCGCGGGGGCCGCCCCTACGAGCAGTACTTC
>TRBJ2-3|many|TRBV24-1|-
CATSDGTSHTQYF
TGTGCCACCAGTGATGGGACTTCACATACGCAGTATTTT